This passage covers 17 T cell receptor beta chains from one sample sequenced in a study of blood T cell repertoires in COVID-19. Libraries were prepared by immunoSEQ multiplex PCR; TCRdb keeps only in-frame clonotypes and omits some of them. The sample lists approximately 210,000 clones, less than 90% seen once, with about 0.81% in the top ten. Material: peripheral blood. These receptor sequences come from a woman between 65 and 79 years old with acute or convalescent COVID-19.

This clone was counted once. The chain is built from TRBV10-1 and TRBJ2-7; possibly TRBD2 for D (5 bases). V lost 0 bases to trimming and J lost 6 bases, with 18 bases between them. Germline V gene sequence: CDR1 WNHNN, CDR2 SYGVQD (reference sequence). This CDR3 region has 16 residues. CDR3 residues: CASSESRWVKAGEQYF. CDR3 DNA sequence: TGCGCCAGCAGTGAGTCGAGGTGGGTCAAGGCGGGCGAGCAGTACTTC.

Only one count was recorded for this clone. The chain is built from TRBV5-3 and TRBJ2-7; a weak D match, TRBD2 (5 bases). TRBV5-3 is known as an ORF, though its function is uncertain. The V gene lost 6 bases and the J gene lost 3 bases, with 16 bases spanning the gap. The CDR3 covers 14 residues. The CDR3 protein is CARTSVERYYEQYF. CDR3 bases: TGTGCCAGAACCTCCGTGGAGCGGTACTACGAGCAGTACTTC.

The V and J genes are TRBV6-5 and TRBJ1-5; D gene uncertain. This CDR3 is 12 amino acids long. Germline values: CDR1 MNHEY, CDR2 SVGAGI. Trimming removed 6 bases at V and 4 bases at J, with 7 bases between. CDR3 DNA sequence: TGTGCCAGCAGGGGCGGGAATCAGCCCCAGCATTTT. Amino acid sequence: CASRGGNQPQHF.

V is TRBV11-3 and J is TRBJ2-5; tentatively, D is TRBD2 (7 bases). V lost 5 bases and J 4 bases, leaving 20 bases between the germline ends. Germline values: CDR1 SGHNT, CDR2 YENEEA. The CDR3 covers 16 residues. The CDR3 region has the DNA TGTGCCAGCAGCAAGGGACGGGGGGCTGAAACAGAGACCCAGTACTTC. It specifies CASSKGRGAETETQYF.

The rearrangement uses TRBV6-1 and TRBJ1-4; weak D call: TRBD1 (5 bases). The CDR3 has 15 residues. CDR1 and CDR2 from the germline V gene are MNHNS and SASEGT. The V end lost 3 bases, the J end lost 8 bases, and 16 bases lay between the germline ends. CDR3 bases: TGTGCCAGCAGTGACCCCCCAGGTAGGGGAGAAAAACTGTTTTTT. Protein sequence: CASSDPPGRGEKLFF.

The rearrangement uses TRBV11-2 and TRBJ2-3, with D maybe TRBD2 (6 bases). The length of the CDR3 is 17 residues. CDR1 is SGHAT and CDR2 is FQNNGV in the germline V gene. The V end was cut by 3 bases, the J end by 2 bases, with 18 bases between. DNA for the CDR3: TGTGCCAGCAGCTTGAGATCACGTAGCGGAATCACAGATACGCAGTATTTT. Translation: CASSLRSRSGITDTQYF. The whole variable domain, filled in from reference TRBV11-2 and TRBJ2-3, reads EAGVAQSPRYKIIEKRQSVAFWCNPISGHATLYWYQQILGQGPKLLIQFQNNGVVDDSQLPKDRFSAERLKGVDSTLKIQPAKLEDSAVYLCASSLRSRSGITDTQYFGPGTRLTVL.

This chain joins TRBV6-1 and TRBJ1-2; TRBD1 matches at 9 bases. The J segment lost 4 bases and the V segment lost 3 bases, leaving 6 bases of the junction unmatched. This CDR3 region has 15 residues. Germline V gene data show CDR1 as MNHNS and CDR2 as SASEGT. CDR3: CASSDPGQGAYGYTF. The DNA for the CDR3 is TGTGCCAGCAGTGACCCGGGACAGGGAGCCTATGGCTACACCTTC.

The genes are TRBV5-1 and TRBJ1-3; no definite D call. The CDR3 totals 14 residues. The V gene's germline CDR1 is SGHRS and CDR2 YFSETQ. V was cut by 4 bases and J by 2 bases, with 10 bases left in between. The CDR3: CASSPRGAGNTIYF. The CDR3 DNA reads TGCGCCAGCAGCCCCCGGGGTGCTGGAAACACCATATATTTT.

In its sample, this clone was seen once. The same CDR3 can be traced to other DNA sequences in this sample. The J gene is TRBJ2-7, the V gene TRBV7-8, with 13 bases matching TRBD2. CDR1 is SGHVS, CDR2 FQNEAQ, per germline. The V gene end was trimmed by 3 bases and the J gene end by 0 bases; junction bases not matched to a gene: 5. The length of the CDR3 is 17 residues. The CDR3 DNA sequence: TGTGCCAGCAGCTTGACTAGCGGGGGGTCTTCCTCCTACGAGCAGTACTTC. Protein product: CASSLTSGGSSSYEQYF.

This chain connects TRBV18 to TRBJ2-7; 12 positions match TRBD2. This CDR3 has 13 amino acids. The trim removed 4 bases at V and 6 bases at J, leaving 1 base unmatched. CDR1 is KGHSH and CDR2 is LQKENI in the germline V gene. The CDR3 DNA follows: TGTGCCAGCTCACTGGGACTAGCGGGCGAGCAGTACTTC. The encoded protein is CASSLGLAGEQYF.

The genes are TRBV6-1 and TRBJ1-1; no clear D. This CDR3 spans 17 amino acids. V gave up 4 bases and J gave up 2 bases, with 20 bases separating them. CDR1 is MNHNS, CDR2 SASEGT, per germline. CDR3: CASSAAGSGRLNTEAFF. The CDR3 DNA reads TGTGCCAGCAGTGCCGCGGGCAGCGGCCGCTTAAACACTGAAGCTTTCTTT.

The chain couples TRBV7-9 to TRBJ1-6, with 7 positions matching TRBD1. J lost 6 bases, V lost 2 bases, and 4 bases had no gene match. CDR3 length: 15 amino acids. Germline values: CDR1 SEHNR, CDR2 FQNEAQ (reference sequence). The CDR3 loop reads CASSLRGQLNSPLHF. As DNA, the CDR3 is TGTGCCAGCAGCTTACGGGGACAGCTTAATTCACCCCTCCACTTT.

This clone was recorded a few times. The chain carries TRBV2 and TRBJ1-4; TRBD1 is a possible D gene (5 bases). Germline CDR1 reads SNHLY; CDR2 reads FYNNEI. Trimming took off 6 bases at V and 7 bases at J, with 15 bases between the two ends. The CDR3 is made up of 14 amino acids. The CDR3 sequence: CASRVQVSGEKLFF. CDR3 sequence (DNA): TGTGCCAGCAGGGTACAGGTGTCCGGTGAAAAACTGTTTTTT.

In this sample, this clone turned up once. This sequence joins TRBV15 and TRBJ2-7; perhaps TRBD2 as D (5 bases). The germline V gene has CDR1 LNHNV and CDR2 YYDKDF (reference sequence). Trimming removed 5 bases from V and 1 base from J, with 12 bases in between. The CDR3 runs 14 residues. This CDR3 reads CATSGERGSYEQYF. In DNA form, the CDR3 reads TGTGCCACCAGCGGGGAACGGGGATCCTACGAGCAGTACTTC.

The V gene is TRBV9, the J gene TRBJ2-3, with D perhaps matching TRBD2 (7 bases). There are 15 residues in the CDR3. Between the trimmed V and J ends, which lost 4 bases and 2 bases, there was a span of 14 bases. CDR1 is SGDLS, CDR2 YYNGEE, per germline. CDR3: CASSSPGGFTDTQYF. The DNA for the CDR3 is TGTGCCAGCAGCTCCCCGGGGGGCTTCACAGATACGCAGTATTTT. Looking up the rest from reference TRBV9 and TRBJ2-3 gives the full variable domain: DSGVTQTPKHLITATGQRVTLRCSPRSGDLSVYWYQQSLDQGLQFLIQYYNGEERAKGNILERFSAQQFPDLHSELNLSSLELGDSALYFCASSSPGGFTDTQYFGPGTRLTVL.

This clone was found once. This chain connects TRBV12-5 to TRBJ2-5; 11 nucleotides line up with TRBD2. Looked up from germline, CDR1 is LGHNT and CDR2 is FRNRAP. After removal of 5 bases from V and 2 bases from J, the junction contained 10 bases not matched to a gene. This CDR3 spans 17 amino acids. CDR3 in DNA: TGTGCTAGTGGTGTGGGACTAGCGGATCCCCTACAAGAGACCCAGTACTTC. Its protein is CASGVGLADPLQETQYF. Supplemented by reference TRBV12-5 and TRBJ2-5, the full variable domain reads DARVTQTPRHKVTEMGQEVTMRCQPILGHNTVFWYRQTMMQGLELLAYFRNRAPLDDSGMPKDRFSAEMPDATLATLKIQPSEPRDSAVYFCASGVGLADPLQETQYFGPGTRLLVL.

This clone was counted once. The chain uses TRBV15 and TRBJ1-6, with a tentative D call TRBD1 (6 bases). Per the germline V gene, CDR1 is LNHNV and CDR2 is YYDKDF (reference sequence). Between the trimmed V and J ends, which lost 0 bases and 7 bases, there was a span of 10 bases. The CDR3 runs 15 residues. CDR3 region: CATSREQGVNSPLHF. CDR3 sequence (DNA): TGTGCCACCAGCAGAGAACAGGGCGTGAATTCACCCCTCCACTTT.